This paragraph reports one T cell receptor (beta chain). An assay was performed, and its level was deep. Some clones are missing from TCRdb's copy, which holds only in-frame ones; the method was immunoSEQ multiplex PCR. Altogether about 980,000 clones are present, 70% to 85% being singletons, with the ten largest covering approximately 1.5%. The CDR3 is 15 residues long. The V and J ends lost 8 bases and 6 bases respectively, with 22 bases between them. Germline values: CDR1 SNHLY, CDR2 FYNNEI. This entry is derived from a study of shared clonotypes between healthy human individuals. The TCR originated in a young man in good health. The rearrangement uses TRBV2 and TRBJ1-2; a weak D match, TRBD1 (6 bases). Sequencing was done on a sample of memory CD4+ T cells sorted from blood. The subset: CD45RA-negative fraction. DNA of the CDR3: TGTGCCAGCGACCCTGACAGGACCCCTTTGAATGGCTACACCTTC. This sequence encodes CASDPDRTPLNGYTF.